These 16 T cell receptor beta chains came from one sample sequenced in a study of cytomegalovirus exposure and HLA in healthy donors. PCR was performed using 60 Vbeta and 13 Jbeta primers. The assay was immunoSEQ multiplex PCR, and TCRdb's table has in-frame clones only and misses some. The sample contains a few hundred thousand clones, approximately 78% of which appear only once. The specimen was PBMCs. These receptors originate from a man aged 25 to 45 in good health and CMV-seronegative.

This rearrangement joins TRBV28 to TRBJ2-7, with TRBD1 matching 8 bases. The CDR3 sequence is 14 residues long. Germline values: CDR1 MDHEN, CDR2 SYDVKM. The ends lost 2 bases at V and 7 bases at J; junction bases unmatched: 7. CDR3 protein: CASSLQGANGEQYF. The CDR3 DNA follows: TGTGCCAGCAGTTTACAGGGGGCGAACGGAGAGCAGTACTTC.

The chain joins TRBV5-1 to TRBJ2-7, with a possible D match to TRBD1 (6 bases). Looked up from germline, CDR1 is SGHRS and CDR2 is YFSETQ. Trimming left V 2 bases short and J 2 bases short, with 8 bases between. CDR3 length: 13 amino acids. CDR3 protein: CASSFGQTYEQYF. In nucleotides, the CDR3 is TGCGCCAGCAGCTTTGGACAGACCTACGAGCAGTACTTC.

This chain joins TRBV19 and TRBJ1-2, with a weak D call TRBD1 (5 bases). This CDR3 comprises 14 residues. The V gene's germline CDR1 is LNHDA and CDR2 SQIVND (reference sequence). V was pared by 6 bases and J by 2 bases, with 13 bases between. The DNA of the CDR3 is TGTGCCAGTAGCCCCGGGGGGTCGAACTATGGCTACACCTTC. Protein sequence: CASSPGGSNYGYTF.

The chain uses TRBV29-1 and TRBJ1-1; D remains unclear. Germline CDR1 reads SQVTM; CDR2 reads ANQGSEA. V was trimmed by 4 bases and J by 3 bases, leaving 12 bases between them. The CDR3 contains 13 residues. This CDR3 is CSVGRVRDTEAFF. The CDR3 DNA follows: TGCAGCGTTGGTCGGGTTCGAGACACTGAAGCTTTCTTT.

J is TRBJ1-5 and V is TRBV28, with 7 bases identical to TRBD1. Germline CDR1 reads MDHEN; CDR2 reads SYDVKM. The CDR3 loop spans 14 amino acids. V dropped 6 bases and J dropped 3; count of bases not matched to a gene: 5. CDR3 DNA: TGTGCCAGCAGCTCGACAGGGACCAATCAGCCCCAGCATTTT. This codes for CASSSTGTNQPQHF.

This rearrangement joins TRBV28 to TRBJ1-5; D is unresolved. This CDR3 contains 14 residues. CDR1 and CDR2 (germline): MDHEN, SYDVKM. The V and J ends lost 3 bases and 5 bases respectively, with 11 bases between them. CDR3 DNA: TGTGCCAGCAGTTTCCAACCACGGGATCAGCCCCAGCATTTT. This translates into CASSFQPRDQPQHF.

CDR3 region: CASSQAPSGTGISIQYF. In DNA, the CDR3 is TGCGCCAGCAGCCAAGCCCCCTCCGGGACAGGGATCAGCATTCAGTACTTC. The rearrangement joins TRBV4-3 to TRBJ2-4; 9 bases are a match to TRBD1. The V gene end was trimmed by 1 base and the J gene end by 9 bases; junction bases not matched to a gene: 13. The V gene's germline CDR1 is LGHNA and CDR2 YSLEER. The CDR3 covers 17 residues.

This chain connects TRBV6-1 to TRBJ1-1; D perhaps matches TRBD1 (5 bases). V dropped 6 bases and J dropped 9 bases, with 11 bases sitting between them. Germline V gives CDR1 MNHNS, CDR2 SASEGT. The CDR3 is made up of 11 amino acids. The CDR3 nucleotides are TGTGCCAGCAGCCTGGGGGGAAAAGCTTTCTTT. Amino acids: CASSLGGKAFF.

This clone appeared a few times. V gene TRBV7-3 combines with J gene TRBJ1-1; D gene ambiguous. The germline V and J ends were trimmed by 6 bases and 3 bases, with 11 bases remaining between them. The CDR3 consists of 13 residues. Germline V gives CDR1 SGHTA, CDR2 FQGTGA. For the CDR3, the DNA is TGTGCCAGCAGGGCTCAGGAAGACACTGAAGCTTTCTTT. Encoded protein: CASRAQEDTEAFF.

Here the CDR3 reads CASRSTRQGTYSNQPQHF. The CDR3 region has the DNA TGTGCCAGCAGGTCGACACGACAGGGGACTTATAGCAATCAGCCCCAGCATTTT. The gene calls are TRBV27 and TRBJ1-5, with 8 bases that match TRBD1. The V gene end was trimmed by 6 bases and the J gene end by 0 bases; junction bases not matched to a gene: 13. The CDR3 spans 18 residues. Germline CDR1 reads MNHEY; CDR2 reads SMNVEV (reference sequence).

J is TRBJ1-5 and V is TRBV6-5; the D is unclear. The ends were cut back, 3 bases at V and 4 bases at J, with 16 bases in the middle. This CDR3 region has 16 residues. Germline CDR1 MNHEY, CDR2 SVGAGI. In DNA form, the CDR3 reads TGTGCCAGCAGTTATAAACAAGGCGGGCTTAATCAGCCCCAGCATTTT. This gives the protein CASSYKQGGLNQPQHF.

The V and J genes are TRBV9 and TRBJ1-2; no definite D call. Trimming removed 4 bases at V and 13 bases at J, with 17 bases between. Germline CDR1 SGDLS, CDR2 YYNGEE. The CDR3 loop spans 12 amino acids. DNA for the CDR3: TGTGCCAGCAGCTCTTTAGAGTGTCCCTTCACCTTC. Protein sequence: CASSSLECPFTF.

J is TRBJ2-2 and V is TRBV27, with D unclear. This CDR3 is 13 amino acids long. V gave up 1 base and J gave up 11 bases, with 11 bases separating them. Germline lookup yields CDR1 MNHEY and CDR2 SMNVEV (reference sequence). CDR3 nucleotide sequence: TGTGCCAGCAGTTTATTGAGAGGTATCGAGCTGTTTTTT. Translation gives CASSLLRGIELFF.

The J gene is TRBJ2-3, the V gene TRBV6-5; 8 bases match TRBD1. The V and J ends lost 4 bases and 4 bases, in that order; junction bases with no gene match: 10. This CDR3 comprises 16 residues. Germline loops: CDR1 MNHEY, CDR2 SVGAGI. The CDR3 DNA sequence: TGTGCCAGCAGTTCCGAGACAGGGGAAGGAGCAGATACGCAGTATTTT. This translates into CASSSETGEGADTQYF.

The chain is built from TRBV5-8 and TRBJ1-1; weak D call: TRBD1 (5 bases). There are 16 residues in the CDR3. Germline values: CDR1 SGHTS, CDR2 YDEGEE. V shed 2 bases and J shed 0 bases, with 14 bases lying between them. In nucleotides, the CDR3 is TGTGCCAGCAGCTTCCAGGGTGTGGGTATGAACACTGAAGCTTTCTTT. Protein product: CASSFQGVGMNTEAFF.

V gene TRBV29-1 combines with J gene TRBJ2-3, with 8 bases that match TRBD2. The J segment lost 3 bases and the V segment lost 5 bases, leaving 7 bases of the junction unmatched. This CDR3 contains 14 residues. Germline CDR1 reads SQVTM; CDR2 reads ANQGSEA. In DNA form, the CDR3 reads TGCAGCGTTCTCCAGCGGGGGAGGACAGATACGCAGTATTTT. It yields the protein CSVLQRGRTDTQYF.